Below are 23 T cell receptor beta chains sequenced from a single sample in a study of regulatory T cells in long-lasting Graves disease (dated by TCRdb to the early 2020s). To prepare the library, multiplex PCR was applied. Sequencing was performed on an Illumina HiSeq 4000. TCR beta libraries were built with iRepertoire HTBI primers and Arm-PCR amplification of CDR3 regions. TCRdb took the public reads, trimmed them with fastp at Q25, ran MiXCR for clone calling and kept in-frame beta chains. Rows are unified per CDR3 protein, each entry keeping the most common DNA and genes. The sample contains roughly 700,000 distinct CDR3 sequences, 25% to 30% of them found a single time. Under 50% of the sample comes from the top ten. According to the study, the label for this sample's time point signals: persistent/refractory GD, antithyroid drugs over 5 years with positive TRAb. For both TCR sequencing and RNA sequencing, RNA was extracted from PBMCs in TRIzol.

Source: peripheral blood mononuclear cells (PBMCs), taken when the disease was refractory, from a patient treated with antithyroid drugs. The receptor source for this set is a female donor with Graves disease.

This clonotype was seen at least ten times. This chain joins TRBV12-3 or TRBV12-4 and TRBJ1-4; the match to TRBD1 covers 7 bases. The CDR3 totals 14 residues. V lost 5 bases and J lost 7; bases outside the gene matches: 7. The CDR3 sequence: CASSRGGMSEKLFF. The CDR3 bases are TGTGCCAGCAGTAGAGGGGGCATGAGTGAAAAACTGTTTTTT.

The chain carries TRBV20-1 and TRBJ2-7, with D perhaps matching TRBD2 (5 bases). Germline CDR1 and CDR2: DFQATT and SNEGSKA (reference sequence). Trimming pared 1 base from V and 0 bases from J, leaving 13 bases between. This CDR3 has 15 residues. The CDR3 DNA reads TGCAGTGCTAGAGGGCCTATAGCGAACTCCTACGAGCAGTACTTC. Its translation: CSARGPIANSYEQYF.

There are a few counts of this clonotype. This chain links TRBV18 with TRBJ1-1, with a possible D match to TRBD1 (5 bases). The CDR3 has 12 residues. Germline V lookup: CDR1 KGHSH, CDR2 LQKENI. Trimming stripped 4 bases from V and 5 bases from J, with 8 bases between. CDR3 amino acids: CASSRDDTEAFF. In nucleotides, the CDR3 is TGTGCCAGCTCACGGGACGATACTGAAGCTTTCTTT. The entire variable domain, with the rest obtained from reference TRBV18 and TRBJ1-1, is as follows: NAGVMQNPRHLVRRRGQEARLRCSPMKGHSHVYWYRQLPEEGLKFMVYLQKENIIDESGMPKERFSAEFPKEGPSILRIQQVVRGDSAAYFCASSRDDTEAFFGQGTRLTVV.

Turning to this clonotype: Compared with germline, one end of the junction differs, possibly owing to a read error. This chain joins TRBV2 and TRBJ2-7; D may be TRBD1 or TRBD2 (5 bases each). Germline lookup yields CDR1 SNHLY and CDR2 FYNNEI. The CDR3 has 15 residues. The DNA for the CDR3 is TGTGCCAGCAGTGAGTTTTTGGGGGTCTCCAACGAGCAGTACTTC. Translated, it gives CASSEFLGVSNEQYF.

The chain carries TRBV2 and TRBJ2-1, with 7 positions matching TRBD2. Per germline, CDR1 SNHLY and CDR2 FYNNEI. Trimming cost V 2 bases and J 7 bases; bases outside gene matches: 5. This CDR3 has 14 amino acids. The CDR3: CASSESGIGNEQFF. The CDR3 DNA follows: TGTGCCAGCAGTGAAAGCGGGATTGGAAATGAGCAGTTCTTC.

This clonotype was seen a few times. The chain is built from TRBV20-1 and TRBJ1-2, with a weak D call TRBD1 (5 bases). Trimming shortened V by 0 bases and J by 1 base, and 12 bases separated the two germline ends. CDR3 length: 15 amino acids. Per the germline V gene, CDR1 is DFQATT and CDR2 is SNEGSKA (reference sequence). The CDR3 bases are TGCAGTGCTAGAGATGGGGGTCGAGGTAACTATGGCTACACCTTC. It is translated as CSARDGGRGNYGYTF.

This chain joins TRBV19 and TRBJ2-2; tentatively, D is TRBD1 (5 bases). Germline CDR1 is LNHDA and CDR2 is SQIVND (reference sequence). CDR3 length: 16 residues. With 3 bases removed from V and 4 bases from J, the gap between germline ends came to 15 bases. CDR3 sequence reads: CASSMSQLGRTGELFF. CDR3 in DNA: TGTGCCAGTAGTATGAGCCAGTTGGGGCGCACCGGGGAGCTGTTTTTT.

The chain employs TRBV2 and TRBJ2-5, with TRBD2 matching 11 bases. Trimming at V came to 7 bases and at J to 3 bases, leaving 1 base not matched to a gene. The CDR3 contains 13 residues. Looked up from germline, CDR1 is SNHLY and CDR2 is FYNNEI. CDR3 DNA: TGTGCCAGCAAGGGACTAGCGGAAGAGACCCAGTACTTC. Encoded protein: CASKGLAEETQYF.

This chain connects TRBV7-2 to TRBJ2-2, with 9 bases fitting TRBD2. CDR3 length equals 15 residues. Germline trimming cut 5 bases from V and 2 bases from J; bases unmatched to any gene: 3. Germline assignment: CDR1 SGHTA and CDR2 FQGNSA. In DNA, the CDR3 is TGTGCCAGCAGCCGTAGCGGGAGAAACACCGGGGAGCTGTTTTTT. Its protein product is CASSRSGRNTGELFF.

This chain links TRBV6-1 with TRBJ2-7; TRBD2 matches at 8 bases. Unmatched junction bases numbered 7, after V lost 7 bases and J lost 2 bases. Germline loops: CDR1 MNHNS, CDR2 SASEGT. The CDR3 runs 14 residues. The chain's CDR3 is CASTFLAGTYEQYF. The CDR3 bases are TGTGCCAGCACCTTCCTAGCGGGTACCTACGAGCAGTACTTC.

This clonotype was found a few times. The chain links TRBV28 to TRBJ1-5; D ambiguous. The CDR3 covers 15 residues. V lost 11 bases and J lost 3, with 20 bases in between. CDR1 is MDHEN, CDR2 SYDVKM, per germline. The CDR3 is CAGASTPAANQPQHF. CDR3 in DNA: TGTGCCGGTGCATCTACGCCTGCCGCCAATCAGCCCCAGCATTTT.

The V gene is TRBV12-3 or TRBV12-4, the J gene TRBJ1-5; TRBD1 agrees at 7 bases. The length of the CDR3 is 16 residues. V was pared by 8 bases and J by 0 bases, with 10 bases of the junction left unmatched. The DNA of the CDR3 is TGTGCCAGCTCACCAGGGGGTGCCGATAGCAATCAGCCCCAGCATTTT. The encoded protein is CASSPGGADSNQPQHF.

This clonotype has only one observation. This rearrangement joins TRBV4-1 to TRBJ1-4; 9 bases line up with TRBD1. J lost 7 bases, V lost 0 bases, and 6 bases had no gene match. The length of the CDR3 is 16 residues. CDR1 MGHRA and CDR2 YSYEKL come from the germline V gene. This CDR3 reads CASSQDSGTGSEKLFF. DNA of the CDR3: TGCGCCAGCAGCCAAGATTCCGGGACAGGGTCTGAAAAACTGTTTTTT.

This clonotype has more than one count but fewer than ten. This sequence joins TRBV10-3 and TRBJ1-2; D is possibly TRBD1 (5 bases). This CDR3 has 13 residues. The germline V and J ends were trimmed by 0 bases and 4 bases, with 6 bases remaining between them. Germline V lookup: CDR1 ENHRY, CDR2 SYGVKD. CDR3 sequence reads: CAISESDSYGYTF. DNA of the CDR3: TGTGCCATCAGTGAGTCTGACAGCTATGGCTACACCTTC.

This rearrangement joins TRBV28 to TRBJ2-7, with TRBD1 matching 8 bases. The CDR3 runs to 16 residues. J gave up 3 bases and V 6 bases, and 13 bases lay outside the gene matches. The germline CDR1 and CDR2 sequences are MDHEN and SYDVKM. CDR3 bases: TGTGCCAGCAGCCTAGGACAGGGCTATTTAGACTACGAGCAGTACTTC. It translates to CASSLGQGYLDYEQYF. The complete variable domain, with remaining parts taken from reference TRBV28 and TRBJ2-7, reads DVKVTQSSRYLVKRTGEKVFLECVQDMDHENMFWYRQDPGLGLRLIYFSYDVKMKEKGDIPEGYSVSREKKERFSLILESASTNQTSMYLCASSLGQGYLDYEQYFGPGTRLTVT.

This clonotype turned up a few times. This sequence joins TRBV11-2 and TRBJ1-2; D perhaps matches TRBD1 (6 bases). The CDR3 is 15 amino acids. Germline V lookup: CDR1 SGHAT, CDR2 FQNNGV. Deletions cut 4 bases from V and 6 bases from J, with 18 bases between. DNA for the CDR3: TGTGCCAGCAGCTCATCCAGGGGAAGATTAGATGGCTACACCTTC. Translating gives CASSSSRGRLDGYTF.

The rearrangement joins TRBV5-4 to TRBJ2-5; D is unresolved. The V end lost 0 bases, the J end lost 5 bases, and 8 bases lay between the germline ends. Germline CDR1 is SGHNT and CDR2 is YYREEE (reference sequence). The CDR3 covers 13 residues. CDR3 sequence: CASSLESRETQYF. In nucleotides, the CDR3 is TGTGCCAGCAGCTTGGAATCCCGGGAGACCCAGTACTTC.

The chain joins TRBV9 to TRBJ2-7; 7 nucleotides agree with TRBD2. The CDR3 totals 15 residues. Losses at the gene ends were 3 bases for V and 5 bases for J; bases not matched to a gene: 11. The germline V gene has CDR1 SGDLS and CDR2 YYNGEE. The CDR3 DNA sequence: TGTGCCAGCAGCGCCGGGACTAATACTTATGACGAGCAGTACTTC. Translated, it gives CASSAGTNTYDEQYF.

Concerning this clonotype itself: One end of the junction does not line up with germline, which may come from a read error. The rearrangement uses TRBV20-1 and TRBJ1-1, with D uncertain. This CDR3 contains 15 residues. CDR1 DFQATT and CDR2 SNEGSKA come from the germline V gene (reference sequence). The CDR3: CSARVPLGRRAEASF. CDR3 sequence (DNA): TGCAGTGCTAGAGTCCCCCTGGGAAGGAGGGCTGAAGCTTCCTTT.

This clonotype has only a few counts. This sequence joins TRBV11-2 and TRBJ2-5; D is uncertain. Between the trimmed V and J ends, which lost 5 bases and 8 bases, there was a span of 24 bases. The V gene's germline CDR1 is SGHAT and CDR2 FQNNGV. This CDR3 contains 16 residues. The CDR3 DNA sequence: TGTGCCAGCAGCCCCCTGTGGGGTGGAACCAAGAGAACCCAGTACTTC. This codes for CASSPLWGGTKRTQYF.

This clonotype appeared many times. This chain links TRBV28 with TRBJ2-5, with a weak D call TRBD1 (6 bases). Germline V CDR1 and CDR2: MDHEN, SYDVKM. The CDR3 has 16 residues. V shed 7 bases and J shed 3 bases, with 21 bases lying between them. The CDR3 DNA is TGTGCCAGCACCACTCTAGGGGGTGGGGGTAAAGAGACCCAGTACTTC. This sequence encodes CASTTLGGGGKETQYF.

The chain couples TRBV12-3 or TRBV12-4 to TRBJ2-7; 8 bases fit TRBD1. The V and J ends lost 5 bases and 5 bases, in that order; junction bases with no gene match: 8. The CDR3 runs to 14 residues. The DNA for the CDR3 is TGTGCCAGCAGTCCTCTGGACAGGGTCCACGAGCAGTACTTC. Translating gives CASSPLDRVHEQYF.

The chain links TRBV28 to TRBJ1-5; D is undetermined. From germline, CDR1 is MDHEN and CDR2 SYDVKM. Deletions cut 3 bases from V and 1 base from J, with 10 bases between. The CDR3 has 15 amino acids. CDR3 bases: TGTGCCAGCAGTTTCCCCCCCCCCAGCAATCAGCCCCAGCATTTT. The encoded protein is CASSFPPPSNQPQHF.